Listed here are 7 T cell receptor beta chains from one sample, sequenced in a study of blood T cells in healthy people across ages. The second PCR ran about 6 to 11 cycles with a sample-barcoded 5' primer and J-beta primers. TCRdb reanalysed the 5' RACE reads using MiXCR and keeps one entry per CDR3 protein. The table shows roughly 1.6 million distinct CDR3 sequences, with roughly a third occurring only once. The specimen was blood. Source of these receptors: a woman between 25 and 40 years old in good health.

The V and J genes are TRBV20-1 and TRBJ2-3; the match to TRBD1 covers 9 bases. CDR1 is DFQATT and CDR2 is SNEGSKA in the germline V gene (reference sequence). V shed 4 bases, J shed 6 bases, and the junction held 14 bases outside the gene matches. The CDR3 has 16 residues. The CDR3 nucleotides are TGCAGTGCTAAGGGCGGATACAGGGGGCCGCGGGATACGCAGTATTTT. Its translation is CSAKGGYRGPRDTQYF.

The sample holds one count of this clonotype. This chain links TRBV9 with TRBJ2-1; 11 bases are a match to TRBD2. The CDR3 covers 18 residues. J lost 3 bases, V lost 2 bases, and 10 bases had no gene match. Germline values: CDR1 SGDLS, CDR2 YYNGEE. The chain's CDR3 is CASSVSGGGPSFYNEQFF. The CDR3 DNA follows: TGTGCCAGCAGCGTTAGCGGGGGGGGCCCCAGCTTCTACAATGAGCAGTTCTTC.

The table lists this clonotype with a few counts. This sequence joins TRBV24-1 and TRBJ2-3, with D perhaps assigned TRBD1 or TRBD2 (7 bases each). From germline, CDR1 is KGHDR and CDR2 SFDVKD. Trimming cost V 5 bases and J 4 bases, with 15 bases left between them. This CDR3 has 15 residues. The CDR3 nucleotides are TGTGCCACCAGTGCCACGACAGGGAGGGCAGATACGCAGTATTTT. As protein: CATSATTGRADTQYF.

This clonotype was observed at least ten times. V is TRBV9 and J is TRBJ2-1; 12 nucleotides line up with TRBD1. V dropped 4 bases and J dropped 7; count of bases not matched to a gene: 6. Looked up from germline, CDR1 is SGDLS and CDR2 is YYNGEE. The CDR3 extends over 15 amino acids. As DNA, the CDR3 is TGTGCCAGCAGCCTTGGGACAGGGGGCGGGAATGAGCAGTTCTTC. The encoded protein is CASSLGTGGGNEQFF.

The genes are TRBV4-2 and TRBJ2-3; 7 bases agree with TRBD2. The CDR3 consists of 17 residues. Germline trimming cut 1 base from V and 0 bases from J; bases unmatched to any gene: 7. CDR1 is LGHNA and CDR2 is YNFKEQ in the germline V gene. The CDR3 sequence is CASSQGGGGTSTDTQYF. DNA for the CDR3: TGTGCCAGCAGCCAAGGCGGGGGTGGTACTAGCACAGATACGCAGTATTTT.

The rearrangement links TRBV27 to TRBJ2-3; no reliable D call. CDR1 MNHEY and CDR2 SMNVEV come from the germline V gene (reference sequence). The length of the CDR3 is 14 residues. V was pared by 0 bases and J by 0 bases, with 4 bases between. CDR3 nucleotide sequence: TGTGCCAGCAGTTTATCTTGGAGCACAGATACGCAGTATTTT. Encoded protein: CASSLSWSTDTQYF.

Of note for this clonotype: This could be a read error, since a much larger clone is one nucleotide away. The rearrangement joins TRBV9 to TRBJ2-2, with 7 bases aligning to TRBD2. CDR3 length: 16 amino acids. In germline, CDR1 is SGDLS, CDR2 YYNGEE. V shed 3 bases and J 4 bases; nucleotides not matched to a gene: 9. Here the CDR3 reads CASSGVGGGGTGELFF. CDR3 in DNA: TGTGCCAGCAGCGGAGTGGGGGGGGGAGGCACCGGGGAGCTGTTTTTT.